What follows is one T cell receptor (beta chain) and its context. Its antigen is still unknown. This sample stems from a study of blood T cell dynamics during melanoma immunotherapy. Study at large: First-line therapy was either pembrolizumab or nivolumab with ipilimumab for metastatic melanoma. Broader study findings: At W3, later disease-control patients showed bifurcated PBMC repertoire changes, unlike progressors.

Time point meaning: pre-treatment baseline. DNA loading was fixed at around 0.35 ug for all bulk PBMC samples. Sequencing was performed with immunoSEQ multiplex PCR; in TCRdb, only in-frame clones are kept and a portion is missing. The repertoire consists of tens of thousands of clones, with nearly 90% occurring once and the leading ten covering about 1.2%. This sequence originates from a human donor with melanoma. Material: blood, obtained from a patient treated with checkpoint blockade.

The CDR3 here is CSVDRGRYTDTQYF. The DNA of the CDR3 is TGCAGCGTAGACAGGGGAAGGTACACAGATACGCAGTATTTT. The chain combines TRBV29-1 with TRBJ2-3; 8 nucleotides line up with TRBD1. The CDR3 sequence is 14 residues long. V lost 6 bases, J lost 2 bases, and 7 bases stayed unmatched. Germline lookup yields CDR1 SQVTM and CDR2 ANQGSEA.